This T cell receptor (beta chain) was recorded in a study of T cells in Graves' hyperthyroidism and ophthalmopathy. The TCR beta CDR3 regions underwent amplification using RNA transcripts as the source. A first-round RT-PCR of the TCR CDR3 used the HTBI primer set. TCRdb fed the multiplex PCR reads into MiXCR, producing one record per CDR3 protein. This table has 700,000 or so distinct CDR3 sequences, about 17% appearing once. The CDR3 has 18 residues. Trimming cost V 0 bases and J 5 bases; bases outside gene matches: 13. Germline values: CDR1 SGHNT, CDR2 YYREEE (reference sequence). Study outcomes and limitations: Ophthalmopathy was identified by the model a median 6.5 months ahead of onset.

In the case of this clonotype: Its antigen is as yet unknown.

The authors took PBMCs from about 9.5 ml fresh peripheral blood. V is TRBV5-4 and J is TRBJ2-3; 9 bases map to TRBD2. The receptor was derived from a man between 18 and 35 years old with Graves' hyperthyroidism. Sequenced: blood. The CDR3 DNA reads TGTGCCAGCAGCTTGGGCCAGCGGGAGGAGCCGAGGCGAGATACGCAGTATTTT. As protein: CASSLGQREEPRRDTQYF.